Below, 28 T cell receptor beta chains from the same sample are listed, as sequenced in a study of blood T cell repertoires in COVID-19. Data came from immunoSEQ multiplex PCR; TCRdb stores just in-frame clones and leaves some out. This table holds fewer than 250,000 clones, 80% to 90% found once. The specimen was peripheral blood. These receptors were collected from a man under 40 with acute or convalescent COVID-19.

Only one count was recorded for this clone. This chain uses TRBV5-4 with TRBJ2-7; D gene unclear. Germline assignment: CDR1 SGHNT and CDR2 YYREEE (reference sequence). Trimming removed 4 bases from V and 2 bases from J, with 10 bases in between. There are 13 residues in the CDR3. The CDR3 reads CASSGRGAYEQYF. The CDR3 DNA follows: TGTGCCAGCAGCGGTCGTGGAGCCTACGAGCAGTACTTC.

The rearrangement uses TRBV28 and TRBJ2-1; TRBD1 might be the D (6 bases). Trimming shortened V by 3 bases and J by 5 bases, and 23 bases separated the two germline ends. The CDR3 runs to 18 residues. Looked up from germline, CDR1 is MDHEN and CDR2 is SYDVKM. The CDR3 DNA is TGTGCCAGCAGTTTGGCACAGGGCAAAGAGAAAATGGACAATGAGCAGTTCTTC. Its protein is CASSLAQGKEKMDNEQFF.

This clone was observed a handful of times. This chain uses TRBV28 with TRBJ1-2; TRBD1 might be the D (6 bases). The V and J ends lost 3 bases and 8 bases respectively, with 19 bases between them. Germline CDR1 and CDR2: MDHEN and SYDVKM. There are 15 residues in the CDR3. CDR3 bases: TGTGCCAGCAGTTTCGGGGGGCGGCTTGAATCCGGCTACACCTTC. Its protein product is CASSFGGRLESGYTF.

In this sample, this clone turned up once. The CDR3 DNA sequence: TGTGCCAGCAGTTTGAGGGTCGGGGATGGCTACACCTTC. Translating it yields CASSLRVGDGYTF. The chain links TRBV12-3 or TRBV12-4 to TRBJ1-2; no clear D. With 3 bases removed from V and 6 bases from J, the gap between germline ends came to 11 bases. CDR3 length: 13 residues.

This clone has only a few counts. The J gene is TRBJ1-1, the V gene TRBV12-3 or TRBV12-4; possible D gene TRBD1, 5 bases. Trimming pared 6 bases from V and 3 bases from J, leaving 8 bases between. CDR3 size: 12 residues. The CDR3 nucleotides are TGTGCCAGCAGAACAGGCTACACTGAAGCTTTCTTT. It is translated as CASRTGYTEAFF.

This clone was seen a single time. V is TRBV27 and J is TRBJ2-3; TRBD1 matches at 7 bases. The J segment lost 3 bases and the V segment lost 4 bases, leaving 10 bases of the junction unmatched. This CDR3 is built from 16 residues. Germline assignment: CDR1 MNHEY and CDR2 SMNVEV (reference sequence). DNA of the CDR3: TGTGCCAGCAGTTCCCCCAGGGGGAAAGAAACAGATACGCAGTATTTT. It translates to CASSSPRGKETDTQYF.

In this sample, this clone turned up once. The rearrangement uses TRBV6-5 and TRBJ1-2; D remains ambiguous. CDR1 and CDR2 from the germline V gene are MNHEY and SVGAGI. V was cut by 4 bases and J by 2 bases, with 14 bases left in between. The CDR3 covers 15 residues. The CDR3 region is CASSWQRGSNYGYTF. In DNA, the CDR3 is TGTGCCAGCAGTTGGCAACGGGGTTCGAACTATGGCTACACCTTC.

V and J are TRBV27 and TRBJ2-7; the D gene is possibly TRBD2 (6 bases). CDR3 length: 15 amino acids. Trimming left V 4 bases short and J 0 bases short, with 13 bases between. Germline values: CDR1 MNHEY, CDR2 SMNVEV (reference sequence). The CDR3 DNA reads TGTGCCAGCAGTTCAATTAGCGGCTTCTCCTACGAGCAGTACTTC. Its protein product is CASSSISGFSYEQYF.

V usage is TRBV7-8 and J usage is TRBJ1-2, with 8 bases lining up with TRBD1. The germline V gene has CDR1 SGHVS and CDR2 FQNEAQ. The CDR3 is made up of 15 amino acids. Germline trimming cut 5 bases from V and 0 bases from J; bases unmatched to any gene: 5. The CDR3 DNA follows: TGTGCCAGCAGCCGCCCGGACAGGGCTAACTATGGCTACACCTTC. Its translation: CASSRPDRANYGYTF.

The chain uses TRBV9 and TRBJ2-1; D not certain. Between the trimmed V and J ends, which lost 0 bases and 2 bases, there was a span of 9 bases. CDR1 SGDLS and CDR2 YYNGEE come from the germline V gene. The CDR3 runs 15 residues. CDR3 coding DNA: TGTGCCAGCAGCGTAGATTCCGGTACCTACAATGAGCAGTTCTTC. Protein product: CASSVDSGTYNEQFF.

This rearrangement joins TRBV11-2 to TRBJ2-1, with D maybe TRBD2 (6 bases). CDR1 SGHAT and CDR2 FQNNGV come from the germline V gene. Trimming took off 5 bases at V and 10 bases at J, with 15 bases between the two ends. The CDR3 sequence is 13 residues long. For the CDR3, the DNA is TGTGCCAGCAGCATAAGGCGGGGAGGCGAGCAGTTCTTC. This sequence encodes CASSIRRGGEQFF.

J is TRBJ2-5 and V is TRBV28; 11 bases agree with TRBD2. The J segment lost 3 bases and the V segment lost 4 bases, leaving 7 bases of the junction unmatched. Germline V gene data show CDR1 as MDHEN and CDR2 as SYDVKM. The CDR3 sequence is 16 residues long. The CDR3 loop reads CASSSILAGAKETQYF. In nucleotides, the CDR3 is TGTGCCAGCAGTTCCATACTAGCGGGGGCTAAAGAGACCCAGTACTTC.

The gene calls are TRBV28 and TRBJ2-3; TRBD2 might be the D (6 bases). The germline CDR1 and CDR2 sequences are MDHEN and SYDVKM. V was clipped by 4 bases and J by 1 base, with 15 bases between them. This CDR3 has 16 residues. CDR3 protein: CASSSPARRGTDTQYF. CDR3 sequence (DNA): TGTGCCAGCAGTTCCCCCGCGAGGAGGGGCACAGATACGCAGTATTTT.

The genes are TRBV19 and TRBJ1-5; D is unclear. Germline V gene sequence: CDR1 LNHDA, CDR2 SQIVND (reference sequence). The CDR3 contains 16 residues. V lost 8 bases to trimming and J lost 4 bases, with 21 bases between them. The CDR3 region has the DNA TGTGCCAGTCCCGCCGGCGTTCGGGAAGGTAATCAGCCCCAGCATTTT. Its translation: CASPAGVREGNQPQHF.

The chain couples TRBV29-1 to TRBJ2-1; tentatively, D is TRBD1 (5 bases). The length of the CDR3 is 15 residues. V shed 4 bases and J shed 4 bases, with 17 bases lying between them. Germline CDR1 is SQVTM and CDR2 is ANQGSEA. The CDR3 here is CSVGTLGALYNEQFF. CDR3 bases: TGCAGCGTTGGCACTCTAGGGGCGCTTTACAATGAGCAGTTCTTC.

This chain connects TRBV28 to TRBJ2-7; 10 positions match TRBD1. The CDR3 runs to 15 residues. V trimming: 3 bases; J trimming: 3 bases; junction bases outside the gene matches: 5. The germline V gene encodes CDR1 MDHEN and CDR2 SYDVKM. The CDR3 here is CASSLEGTGVYEQYF. The CDR3 DNA sequence: TGTGCCAGCAGTTTGGAGGGGACAGGGGTCTACGAGCAGTACTTC.

V usage is TRBV6-6 and J usage is TRBJ1-5, with a weak D call TRBD1 (5 bases). Germline values: CDR1 MNHNY, CDR2 SVGAGI (reference sequence). Trimming removed 8 bases from V and 2 bases from J, with 13 bases in between. This CDR3 region has 14 residues. The CDR3 bases are TGTGCCAGCTTAGGCAGGGAGGGCAATCAGCCCCAGCATTTT. Amino acids: CASLGREGNQPQHF.

This chain links TRBV12-3 or TRBV12-4 with TRBJ1-2, with 7 bases identical to TRBD1. Losses at the gene ends were 4 bases for V and 7 bases for J; bases not matched to a gene: 3. This CDR3 contains 12 residues. The CDR3 DNA is TGTGCCAGCAGTTACCACAGGGGTGGCTACACCTTC. Translating it yields CASSYHRGGYTF.

The V gene is TRBV11-3, the J gene TRBJ2-1; TRBD1 aligns across 8 bases. After removal of 4 bases from V and 5 bases from J, the junction contained 7 bases not matched to a gene. The CDR3 is made up of 15 amino acids. Germline assignment: CDR1 SGHNT and CDR2 YENEEA. CDR3 sequence (DNA): TGTGCCAGCAGCTCAGGACAGGGTTTGAACAATGAGCAGTTCTTC. Residues: CASSSGQGLNNEQFF.

This rearrangement joins TRBV10-1 to TRBJ1-1; 8 bases agree with TRBD1. V was pared by 4 bases and J by 0 bases, with 10 bases of the junction left unmatched. The V gene's germline CDR1 is WNHNN and CDR2 SYGVQD (reference sequence). The CDR3 consists of 17 residues. CDR3 residues: CASSAGGSGYLNTEAFF. DNA for the CDR3: TGCGCCAGCAGTGCAGGGGGCTCTGGATACTTGAACACTGAAGCTTTCTTT.

V and J are TRBV10-1 and TRBJ2-3; TRBD2 matches at 12 bases. CDR3 length: 15 residues. CDR1 is WNHNN and CDR2 is SYGVQD in the germline V gene (reference sequence). The V gene end was trimmed by 4 bases and the J gene end by 7 bases; junction bases not matched to a gene: 6. CDR3 amino acids: CASSAWTSGVNTQYF. In DNA form, the CDR3 reads TGCGCCAGCAGTGCCTGGACTAGCGGGGTGAATACGCAGTATTTT.

The chain couples TRBV6-6 to TRBJ2-7; a weak D match, TRBD2 (5 bases). Germline assignment: CDR1 MNHNY and CDR2 SVGAGI (reference sequence). The CDR3 consists of 13 residues. Between the trimmed V and J ends, which lost 7 bases and 1 base, there was a span of 11 bases. The CDR3 region has the DNA TGTGCCAGCACCGACTATTTATCCTACGAGCAGTACTTC. This gives the protein CASTDYLSYEQYF.

The genes are TRBV19 and TRBJ1-2, with no clear D. CDR1 is LNHDA and CDR2 is SQIVND in the germline V gene (reference sequence). CDR3 length equals 13 residues. V was cut by 1 base and J by 8 bases, with 11 bases left in between. The CDR3 here is CASSIAPARGYTF. CDR3 DNA: TGTGCCAGTAGTATAGCCCCCGCGAGGGGCTACACCTTC. Supplemented by reference TRBV19 and TRBJ1-2, the full variable domain reads DGGITQSPKYLFRKEGQNVTLSCEQNLNHDAMYWYRQDPGQGLRLIYYSQIVNDFQKGDIAEGYSVSREKKESFPLTVTSAQKNPTAFYLCASSIAPARGYTFGSGTRLTVV.

V is TRBV6-4 and J is TRBJ1-2; 7 bases are shared with TRBD1. This CDR3 has 16 residues. Losses at the gene ends were 3 bases for V and 4 bases for J; bases not matched to a gene: 11. Germline V gene data show CDR1 as MRHNA and CDR2 as SNTAGT. CDR3 amino acids: CASSEFTGENAYGYTF. In DNA, the CDR3 is TGTGCCAGCAGTGAATTCACAGGGGAGAATGCCTATGGCTACACCTTC.

The V gene is TRBV5-1, the J gene TRBJ1-1, with 9 bases lining up with TRBD1. The ends lost 0 bases at V and 12 bases at J; junction bases unmatched: 6. CDR3 length: 13 amino acids. Germline V gene sequence: CDR1 SGHRS, CDR2 YFSETQ. CDR3 in amino acids: CASSLVQGAIPFF. CDR3 in DNA: TGCGCCAGCAGCTTGGTACAGGGGGCGATTCCTTTCTTT. The complete variable domain, with remaining parts taken from reference TRBV5-1 and TRBJ1-1, reads KAGVTQTPRYLIKTRGQQVTLSCSPISGHRSVSWYQQTPGQGLQFLFEYFSETQRNKGNFPGRFSGRQFSNSRSEMNVSTLELGDSALYLCASSLVQGAIPFFGQGTRLTVV.

In its sample, this clone was seen once. The rearrangement links TRBV30 to TRBJ2-5; maybe TRBD1 (6 bases). Germline values: CDR1 GTSNPN, CDR2 SVGIG (reference sequence). The CDR3 totals 12 residues. V was cut by 4 bases and J by 1 base, with 7 bases left in between. The CDR3 loop reads CAWTGAQETQYF. CDR3 bases: TGTGCCTGGACAGGGGCCCAAGAGACCCAGTACTTC. Full variable domain (rest looked up from reference TRBV30 and TRBJ2-5): SQTIHQWPATLVQPVGSPLSLECTVEGTSNPNLYWYRQAAGRGLQLLFYSVGIGQISSEVPQNLSASRPQDRQFILSSKKLLLSDSGFYLCAWTGAQETQYFGPGTRLLVL.

CDR3 amino acids: CASSILGQLYTEAFF. The CDR3 bases are TGTGCCAGTAGTATCTTAGGACAGCTCTACACTGAAGCTTTCTTT. This chain uses TRBV19 with TRBJ1-1; D possibly corresponds to TRBD1 (6 bases). The germline CDR1 and CDR2 sequences are LNHDA and SQIVND (reference sequence). The V end lost 3 bases, the J end lost 3 bases, and 14 bases lay between the germline ends. The CDR3 consists of 15 residues.

The chain links TRBV2 to TRBJ1-4; a weak D match, TRBD1 (6 bases). The CDR3 is 14 amino acids. Germline CDR1 SNHLY, CDR2 FYNNEI. V lost 6 bases and J lost 5, with 13 bases in between. CDR3: CASSLDRGNEKLFF. As DNA, the CDR3 is TGTGCCAGCAGCCTGGACAGAGGCAATGAAAAACTGTTTTTT.